This T cell receptor beta chain was sequenced during a study of vaccination and CD4 T cells after COVID-19. Whole-study context: From HCoV-229E, HCoV-OC43, HCoV-NL63 and SARS-CoV-2, overlapping spike peptides were used to stimulate the cells.

The time point denotes: late sampling 161 to 241 days after vaccination in a few convalescent patients. Specified treatment: approximately nine-day PBMC culture with coronavirus spike peptide pools or control peptides (ViraFEST assay). Using peptide pools, antigen-specific T cells were expanded in ViraFEST before TCRs were sequenced. Positive PCR tests dated from March to December 2020, predating US Alpha, Beta and Delta variants. CDR1 and CDR2 from the germline V gene are SGHTA and FQGNSA. This CDR3 is built from 13 residues. Deletions cut 5 bases from V and 7 bases from J, with 14 bases between. Once obtained from cultured CD4+ T cells, the DNA was sequenced using the Oncomine TCR Beta short-read assay. CD4+ T cells were cultured, and genomic DNA was extracted from them. TCRdb re-derived calls from the PCR reads in MiXCR, one entry per CDR3 protein. The sample has about 20,000 distinct CDR3 sequences; around a third are singletons.

Only a few counts were recorded for this clonotype. What it binds is unknown. The genes are TRBV7-2 and TRBJ2-5, with D unclear. Source: CD4+ T cells from blood, cultured in vitro, taken about 7 months after SARS-CoV-2 vaccination. This sequence originates from a human donor who had recovered from COVID-19. CDR3 DNA sequence: TGTGCCAGCAGCCCCCTCGGGTTCGGGACCCAGTACTTC. Amino acid sequence: CASSPLGFGTQYF.